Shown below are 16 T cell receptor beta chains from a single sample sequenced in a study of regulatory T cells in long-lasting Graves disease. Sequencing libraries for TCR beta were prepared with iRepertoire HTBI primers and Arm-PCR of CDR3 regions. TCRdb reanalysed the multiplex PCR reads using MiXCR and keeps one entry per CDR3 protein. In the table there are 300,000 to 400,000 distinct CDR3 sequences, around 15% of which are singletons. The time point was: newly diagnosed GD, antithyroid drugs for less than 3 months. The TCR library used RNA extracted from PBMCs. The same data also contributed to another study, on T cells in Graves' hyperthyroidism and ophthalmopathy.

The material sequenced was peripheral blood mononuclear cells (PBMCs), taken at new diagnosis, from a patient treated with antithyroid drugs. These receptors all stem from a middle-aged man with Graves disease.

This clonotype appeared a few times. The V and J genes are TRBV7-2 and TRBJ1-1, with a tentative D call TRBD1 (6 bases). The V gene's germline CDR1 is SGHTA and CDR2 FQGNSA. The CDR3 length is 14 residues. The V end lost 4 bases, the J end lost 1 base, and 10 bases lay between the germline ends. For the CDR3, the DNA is TGTGCCAGCAGCTGGGGACAACAGAACACTGAAGCTTTCTTT. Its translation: CASSWGQQNTEAFF.

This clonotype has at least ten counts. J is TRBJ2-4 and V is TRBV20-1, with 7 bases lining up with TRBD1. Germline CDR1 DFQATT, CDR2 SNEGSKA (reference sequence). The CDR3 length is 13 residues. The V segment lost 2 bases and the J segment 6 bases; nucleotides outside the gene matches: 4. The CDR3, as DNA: TGCAGTGCTAGACCGGGACAGCCAAACATTCAGTACTTC. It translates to CSARPGQPNIQYF.

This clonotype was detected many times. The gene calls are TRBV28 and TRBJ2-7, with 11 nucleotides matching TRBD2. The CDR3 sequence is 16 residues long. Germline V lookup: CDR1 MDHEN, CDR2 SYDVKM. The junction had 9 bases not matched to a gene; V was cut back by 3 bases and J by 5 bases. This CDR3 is CASSLILTSGTDEQYF. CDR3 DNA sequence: TGTGCCAGCAGTTTGATCCTGACTAGCGGGACCGACGAGCAGTACTTC. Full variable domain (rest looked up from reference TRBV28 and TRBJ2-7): DVKVTQSSRYLVKRTGEKVFLECVQDMDHENMFWYRQDPGLGLRLIYFSYDVKMKEKGDIPEGYSVSREKKERFSLILESASTNQTSMYLCASSLILTSGTDEQYFGPGTRLTVT.

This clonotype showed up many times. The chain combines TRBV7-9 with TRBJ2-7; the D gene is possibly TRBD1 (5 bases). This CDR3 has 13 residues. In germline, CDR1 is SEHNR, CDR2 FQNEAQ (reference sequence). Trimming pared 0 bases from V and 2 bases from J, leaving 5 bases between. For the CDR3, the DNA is TGTGCCAGCAGCTTAGCGGACACCTACGAGCAGTACTTC. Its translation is CASSLADTYEQYF.

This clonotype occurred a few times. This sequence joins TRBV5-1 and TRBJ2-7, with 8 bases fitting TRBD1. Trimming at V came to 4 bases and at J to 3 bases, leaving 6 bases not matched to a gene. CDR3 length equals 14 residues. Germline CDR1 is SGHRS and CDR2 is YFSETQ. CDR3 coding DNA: TGCGCCAGCAGCAAGGGACAGGCAGACTACGAGCAGTACTTC. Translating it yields CASSKGQADYEQYF.

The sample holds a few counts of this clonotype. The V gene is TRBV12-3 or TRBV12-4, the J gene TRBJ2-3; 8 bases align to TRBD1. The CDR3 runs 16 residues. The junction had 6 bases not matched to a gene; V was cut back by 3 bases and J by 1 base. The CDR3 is CASSFLPDRGTDTQYF. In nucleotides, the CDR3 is TGTGCCAGCAGTTTTCTTCCGGACAGGGGCACAGATACGCAGTATTTT.

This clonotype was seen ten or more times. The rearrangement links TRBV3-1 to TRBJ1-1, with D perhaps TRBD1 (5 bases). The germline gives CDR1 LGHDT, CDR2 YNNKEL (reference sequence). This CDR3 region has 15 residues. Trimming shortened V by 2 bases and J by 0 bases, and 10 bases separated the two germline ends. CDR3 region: CASSQRDRLNTEAFF. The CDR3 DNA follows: TGTGCCAGCAGCCAACGTGACAGATTGAACACTGAAGCTTTCTTT.

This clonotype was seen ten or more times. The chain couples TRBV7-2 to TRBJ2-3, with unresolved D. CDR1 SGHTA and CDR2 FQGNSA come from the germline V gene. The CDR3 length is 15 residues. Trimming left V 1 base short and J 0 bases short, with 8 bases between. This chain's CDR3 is CASSLVEASTDTQYF. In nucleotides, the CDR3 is TGTGCCAGCAGCTTAGTTGAGGCCAGCACAGATACGCAGTATTTT.

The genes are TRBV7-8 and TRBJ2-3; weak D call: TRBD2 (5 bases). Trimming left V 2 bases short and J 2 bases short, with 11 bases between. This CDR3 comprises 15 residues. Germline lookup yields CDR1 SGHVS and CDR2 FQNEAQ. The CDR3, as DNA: TGTGCCAGCAGCTTAACCGGGATACACACAGATACGCAGTATTTT. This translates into CASSLTGIHTDTQYF.

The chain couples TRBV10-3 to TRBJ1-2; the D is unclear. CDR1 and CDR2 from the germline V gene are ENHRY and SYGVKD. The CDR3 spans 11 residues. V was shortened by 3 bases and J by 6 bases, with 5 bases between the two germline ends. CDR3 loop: CAISDPNGYTF. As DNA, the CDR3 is TGTGCCATCAGTGACCCCAATGGCTACACCTTC.

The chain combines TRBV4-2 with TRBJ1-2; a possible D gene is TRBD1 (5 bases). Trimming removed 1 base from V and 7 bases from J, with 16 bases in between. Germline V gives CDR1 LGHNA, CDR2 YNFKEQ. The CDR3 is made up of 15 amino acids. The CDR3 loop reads CASSQGGDWTRGYTF. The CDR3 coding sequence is TGTGCCAGCAGCCAAGGAGGGGACTGGACTCGTGGCTACACCTTC.

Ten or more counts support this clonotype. The CDR3 coding sequence is TGTGCCAGCGCATGGGGTAATGGCGAGCAGTACTTC. It yields the protein CASAWGNGEQYF. The chain recombines TRBV6-2 or TRBV6-3 with TRBJ2-7; the D is unclear. This CDR3 region has 12 residues. V was shortened by 8 bases and J by 6 bases, with 14 bases between the two germline ends. Germline CDR1 is MNHEY and CDR2 is SVGEGT.

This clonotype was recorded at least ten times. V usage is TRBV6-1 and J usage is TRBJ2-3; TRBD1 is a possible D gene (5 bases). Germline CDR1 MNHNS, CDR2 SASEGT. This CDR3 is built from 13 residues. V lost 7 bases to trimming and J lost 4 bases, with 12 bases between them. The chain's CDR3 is CASKPGLSDTQYF. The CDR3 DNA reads TGTGCCAGCAAACCAGGGTTGTCAGATACGCAGTATTTT.

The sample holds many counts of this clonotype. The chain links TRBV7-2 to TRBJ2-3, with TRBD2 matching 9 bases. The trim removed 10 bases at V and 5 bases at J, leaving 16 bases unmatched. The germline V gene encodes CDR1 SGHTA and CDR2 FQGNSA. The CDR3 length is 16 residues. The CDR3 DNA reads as TGTGCCACACAAGGGGCGGGGGGGCCTGGGTTAGATACGCAGTATTTT. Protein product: CATQGAGGPGLDTQYF.

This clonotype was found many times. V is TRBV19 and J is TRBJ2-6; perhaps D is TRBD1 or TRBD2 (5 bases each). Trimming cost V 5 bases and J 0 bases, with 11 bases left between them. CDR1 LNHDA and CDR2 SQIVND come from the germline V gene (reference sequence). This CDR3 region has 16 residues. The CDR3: CASSPGLVSGANVLTF. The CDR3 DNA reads TGTGCCAGTAGTCCGGGGCTTGTCTCTGGGGCCAACGTCCTGACTTTC.

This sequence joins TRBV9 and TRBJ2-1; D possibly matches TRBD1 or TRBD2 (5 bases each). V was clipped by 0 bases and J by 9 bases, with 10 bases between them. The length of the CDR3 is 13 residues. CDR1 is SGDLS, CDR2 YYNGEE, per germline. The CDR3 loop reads CASSVAGPGEQFF. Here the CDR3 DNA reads TGTGCCAGCAGCGTAGCGGGGCCGGGTGAGCAGTTCTTC.